This T cell receptor (beta chain) stems from a study of T cell repertoires in cytomegalovirus infection. TCRdb reprocessed the reads with MiXCR, giving one entry per CDR3 protein. The data contain about 830,000 distinct CDR3 sequences, 30% to 35% of them seen just once; the ten biggest clones take up roughly 12%. This clonotype was recorded many times. Its matching antigen is unknown. This CDR3 has 16 residues. Trimming removed 2 bases at V and 2 bases at J, with 13 bases between. Germline V gene data show CDR1 as SGHTA and CDR2 as FQGNSA. The rearrangement joins TRBV7-2 to TRBJ1-3; D not certain. This specimen consisted of cultured CD8+ T cells from PBMCs, obtained from culture after CMV antigen stimulation. This clonotype was sampled from a human donor in good health (CMV status not recorded). Some clones in this sample may be carry-over from other donors' samples. The chain's CDR3 is CASSLSRELPGNTIYF. The CDR3 nucleotides are TGTGCCAGCAGCTTATCGCGGGAACTCCCTGGAAACACCATATATTTT.